Detailed here is one TCR beta chain. This specimen belongs to a study of response to subunit inactivated influenza vaccine. The CDR3 totals 15 residues. Germline V gene data show CDR1 as SGHVS and CDR2 as FNYEAQ. Trimming removed 0 bases at V and 2 bases at J, with 8 bases between. TCRdb re-called the RT-PCR reads through MiXCR, storing one row per CDR3 protein. The table has around 750,000 distinct CDR3 sequences, 21% seen once. The source is a man in his fifties who received an inactivated influenza vaccine. The chain uses TRBV7-6 and TRBJ1-3, with D unclear. This specimen was PBMCs from blood, taken roughly 5 days after vaccination. The CDR3, as DNA: TGTGCCAGCAGCTTAGCCGGGCTCGCTGGAAACACCATATATTTT. This encodes CASSLAGLAGNTIYF.